The T cell receptor beta chain under discussion was sequenced for a study of T cells after yellow fever vaccination. Study-level information: SMART-Seq v4 Ultra Low Input prepared the low-cell-number fractions. The study's findings and limits: Faster peaking, at day 5 versus 15, marked a secondary response that was weaker.

This CDR3 contains 16 residues. Germline-derived CDR1 and CDR2 are SGHNT and YYREEE (reference sequence). Losses at the gene ends were 2 bases for V and 2 bases for J; bases not matched to a gene: 4. TCRdb processed the 5' RACE reads anew with MiXCR; each CDR3 protein has one entry. This sample has hundreds of thousands of distinct CDR3 sequences; approximately 13% occur once, and the top ten carry 11% to 15%. Worth noting for this clonotype: The antigen is not known.

This specimen was PBMCs, taken on the day of the yellow fever booster vaccination. The rearrangement joins TRBV5-4 to TRBJ2-4, with 10 bases matching TRBD1. The TCR was taken from a man under 40 who received the YFV17D yellow fever vaccine. The chain's CDR3 is CASSFGTGVTKNIQYF. CDR3 DNA sequence: TGTGCCAGCAGCTTCGGGACAGGGGTTACCAAAAACATTCAGTACTTC. The entire variable domain, with the rest obtained from reference TRBV5-4 and TRBJ2-4, is as follows: ETGVTQSPTHLIKTRGQQVTLRCSSQSGHNTVSWYQQALGQGPQFIFQYYREEENGRGNFPPRFSGLQFPNYSSELNVNALELDDSALYLCASSFGTGVTKNIQYFGAGTRLSVL.